The TCR beta chain described here comes from a study of blood T cell repertoires in COVID-19. In the study overall: COVID-19 samples from acute and convalescent phases originated in the United States, Italy and Spain. The analysed material was cDNA or gDNA that came from T cells, B-cell-depleted T cells, or PBMCs.

In the original workflow: Nucleated cell counts were estimated from reference gene primer amplification. Using immunoSEQ multiplex PCR, the repertoire was profiled, and TCRdb retains in-frame clones only, with some absent. V and J calls and clone size come straight from that table; D and trimming were deduced from the DNA. The data contain under 250,000 clones, approximately 86% of them singletons. The CDR3 contains 15 residues. Looked up from germline, CDR1 is MDHEN and CDR2 is SYDVKM. The germline V and J ends were trimmed by 4 bases and 4 bases, with 13 bases remaining between them. The gene calls are TRBV28 and TRBJ1-4; TRBD1 might be the D (6 bases). Sequencing was carried out using peripheral blood. The receptor comes from a woman aged 55-69 years who had recovered from COVID-19. CDR3 DNA sequence: TGTGCCAGCAGTTACGGACAGCTTCTTAATGAAAAACTGTTTTTT. Its protein is CASSYGQLLNEKLFF.